This note documents a single T cell receptor (beta chain) sequence. This CDR3 has 15 amino acids. V lost 1 base to trimming and J lost 0 bases, with 4 bases between them. Germline V gene sequence: CDR1 KGHSH, CDR2 LQKENI. The data derive from a study of blood T cell repertoires in COVID-19. Profiling relied on immunoSEQ multiplex PCR, and the TCRdb table lists in-frame clones only, not all of them. The sample lists some 150,000 clones; more than 65% were seen once. The sample was peripheral blood. This sequence originates from a woman aged 45-65 years in a cohort sampled during active or convalescent COVID-19. This chain joins TRBV18 and TRBJ1-6; no clear D gene. The CDR3 bases are TGTGCCAGCTCACCACAGAGCTCCTATAATTCACCCCTCCACTTT. Its protein is CASSPQSSYNSPLHF. Full variable domain (outside the CDR3, taken from reference TRBV18 and TRBJ1-6): NAGVMQNPRHLVRRRGQEARLRCSPMKGHSHVYWYRQLPEEGLKFMVYLQKENIIDESGMPKERFSAEFPKEGPSILRIQQVVRGDSAAYFCASSPQSSYNSPLHFGNGTRLTVT.